The 18 T cell receptor beta chains below were found in one sample sequenced in a study of shared clonotypes between healthy human individuals. Assay: immunoSEQ multiplex PCR; the TCRdb copy retains only in-frame clones and omits some. The sample holds about 1.5 million clones; around 98% are singletons and the top ten take 0.4% to 0.55%. Sequencing was carried out using naive CD4+ T cells sorted from blood. Specified subset: CD45RA+ positively selected. Receptor source: a man younger than 40 in good health.

This clone was recorded only once. The J gene is TRBJ2-1, the V gene TRBV29-1, with D uncertain. The CDR3 has 17 amino acids. Trimming removed 0 bases at V and 0 bases at J, with 15 bases between. Germline-derived CDR1 and CDR2 are SQVTM and ANQGSEA. The CDR3, as DNA: TGCAGCGTTGAAGATCTTCCGATCGTGAGCTCCTACAATGAGCAGTTCTTC. Translated, it gives CSVEDLPIVSSYNEQFF.

The chain employs TRBV10-3 and TRBJ2-3; D remains unclear. V lost 0 bases and J 0 bases, leaving 13 bases between the germline ends. The CDR3 extends over 17 amino acids. Germline V gene sequence: CDR1 ENHRY, CDR2 SYGVKD. CDR3 sequence reads: CAISESMSLTSTDTQYF. CDR3 coding DNA: TGTGCCATCAGTGAGTCGATGTCCCTGACTAGCACAGATACGCAGTATTTT.

This chain joins TRBV18 and TRBJ2-7, with D maybe TRBD1 (6 bases). The germline V gene has CDR1 KGHSH and CDR2 LQKENI. V lost 3 bases and J 5 bases, leaving 17 bases between the germline ends. The CDR3 is 15 residues long. CDR3 coding DNA: TGTGCCAGCTCACCGCTAGGGGGAAGGGCCCACGAGCAGTACTTC. Translated: CASSPLGGRAHEQYF.

On this clone itself: Distinct nucleotide sequences in the sample also encode this CDR3. CDR3 nucleotide sequence: TGCGCCAGCAGCACAGGGACTAGCGGGTACAATGAGCAGTTCTTC. Protein: CASSTGTSGYNEQFF. The rearrangement joins TRBV5-1 to TRBJ2-1, with TRBD2 matching over 12 bases. Losses at the gene ends were 4 bases for V and 4 bases for J; bases not matched to a gene: 3. Germline-derived CDR1 and CDR2 are SGHRS and YFSETQ. This CDR3 has 15 amino acids.

V gene TRBV19 combines with J gene TRBJ1-2, with D unresolved. This CDR3 has 16 amino acids. V was pared by 8 bases and J by 5 bases, with 24 bases between. CDR1 is LNHDA and CDR2 is SQIVND in the germline V gene (reference sequence). The CDR3 is CASGPKDRRFPYGYTF. CDR3 in DNA: TGTGCCAGTGGACCCAAGGACCGGAGGTTCCCTTATGGCTACACCTTC.

CDR3 region: CATSREAGRNSYEQYF. As DNA, the CDR3 is TGTGCCACCAGCAGAGAGGCAGGACGGAACTCCTACGAGCAGTACTTC. V and J are TRBV15 and TRBJ2-7; D gene ambiguous. From germline, CDR1 is LNHNV and CDR2 YYDKDF (reference sequence). V lost 0 bases, J lost 0 bases, and 12 bases lay in between. The length of the CDR3 is 16 residues. The full variable domain, completed using reference TRBV15 and TRBJ2-7, is DAMVIQNPRYQVTQFGKPVTLSCSQTLNHNVMYWYQQKSSQAPKLLFHYYDKDFNNEADTPDNFQSRRPNTSFCFLDIRSPGLGDTAMYLCATSREAGRNSYEQYFGPGTRLTVT.

The rearrangement joins TRBV7-2 to TRBJ1-2; perhaps TRBD1 as D (6 bases). The V gene's germline CDR1 is SGHTA and CDR2 FQGNSA. CDR3 length equals 14 residues. V lost 5 bases and J 4 bases, leaving 14 bases between the germline ends. The CDR3 coding sequence is TGTGCCAGCAGCCTCGTCAGGGGCAGCTATGGCTACACCTTC. Protein product: CASSLVRGSYGYTF.

The chain joins TRBV19 to TRBJ2-1; TRBD1 or TRBD2 may be the D gene (5 bases each). The germline V gene has CDR1 LNHDA and CDR2 SQIVND (reference sequence). V was pared by 4 bases and J by 10 bases, with 14 bases between. The CDR3 runs 13 residues. Here the CDR3 reads CASSTGTPGEQFF. The CDR3, as DNA: TGTGCCAGTAGTACCGGGACCCCTGGAGAGCAGTTCTTC.

This chain links TRBV6-5 with TRBJ2-1; D gene unclear. The CDR3 has 13 amino acids. Between the trimmed V and J ends, which lost 6 bases and 4 bases, there was a span of 10 bases. Germline V gene data show CDR1 as MNHEY and CDR2 as SVGAGI. CDR3 residues: CASSLLPYNEQFF. CDR3 in DNA: TGTGCCAGCAGCTTATTGCCTTACAATGAGCAGTTCTTC.

This chain joins TRBV5-4 and TRBJ2-1, with 8 nucleotides matching TRBD2. With V trimmed by 3 bases and J by 12 bases, 14 bases remained unmatched. This CDR3 is built from 15 residues. Germline values: CDR1 SGHNT, CDR2 YYREEE (reference sequence). This chain's CDR3 is CASSSGLAPVGGQFF. In DNA form, the CDR3 reads TGTGCCAGCAGCTCCGGACTAGCCCCGGTGGGTGGGCAGTTCTTC.

V gene TRBV5-1 combines with J gene TRBJ2-7, with a weak D call TRBD1 (5 bases). Trimming stripped 4 bases from V and 0 bases from J, with 11 bases between. The CDR3 runs 14 residues. CDR1 and CDR2 (germline): SGHRS, YFSETQ. CDR3 DNA: TGCGCCAGCAGCCCAACAGGAAGCTCCTACGAGCAGTACTTC. This encodes CASSPTGSSYEQYF.

This clone was recorded once. The CDR3 bases are TGTGCCAGCAGCTTAAAGGGCTACGAGCAGTACTTC. This sequence encodes CASSLKGYEQYF. The gene calls are TRBV7-8 and TRBJ2-7, with unresolved D. Trimming cost V 2 bases and J 3 bases, with 5 bases left between them. The CDR3 length is 12 residues. CDR1 is SGHVS and CDR2 is FQNEAQ in the germline V gene.

This rearrangement joins TRBV5-5 to TRBJ2-3, with 11 bases that match TRBD2. The CDR3 runs 18 residues. Unmatched junction bases numbered 11, after V lost 0 bases and J lost 5 bases. Germline CDR1 and CDR2: SGHKS and YYEKEE (reference sequence). CDR3 amino acids: CASSLVVSGRGLGDTQYF. CDR3 sequence (DNA): TGTGCCAGCAGCTTGGTGGTTAGCGGGAGGGGACTGGGAGATACGCAGTATTTT.

The V and J genes are TRBV6-6 and TRBJ2-1, with 7 bases matching TRBD2. J gave up 5 bases and V 0 bases, and 7 bases lay outside the gene matches. CDR1 is MNHNY and CDR2 is SVGAGI in the germline V gene (reference sequence). The CDR3 is 16 amino acids. The CDR3 nucleotides read TGTGCCAGCAGTTACTCCCGGGGAGGGCCAAACAATGAGCAGTTCTTC. Amino acid sequence: CASSYSRGGPNNEQFF.

This chain joins TRBV7-9 and TRBJ1-1; 9 nucleotides align to TRBD1. Germline CDR1 reads SEHNR; CDR2 reads FQNEAQ (reference sequence). This CDR3 region has 15 residues. V lost 5 bases, J lost 0 bases, and 4 bases stayed unmatched. The CDR3 nucleotides are TGTGCCAGCAGCCACCGGGACAGGGTGAACACTGAAGCTTTCTTT. It is translated as CASSHRDRVNTEAFF.

V is TRBV5-4 and J is TRBJ1-1; D remains ambiguous. The CDR3 spans 16 residues. Germline loops: CDR1 SGHNT, CDR2 YYREEE (reference sequence). Trimming took 0 bases from V and 0 from J, leaving 12 bases between them. The CDR3 is CASSLVGGFMNTEAFF. The DNA of the CDR3 is TGTGCCAGCAGCTTGGTGGGCGGCTTCATGAACACTGAAGCTTTCTTT.

J is TRBJ1-2 and V is TRBV5-4, with D unresolved. CDR1 and CDR2 (germline): SGHNT, YYREEE (reference sequence). This CDR3 is 11 amino acids long. V was trimmed by 0 bases and J by 9 bases, leaving 6 bases between them. The CDR3 DNA is TGTGCCAGCAGCTTGGTAGGGAGCTACACCTTC. Residues: CASSLVGSYTF.

The chain couples TRBV5-1 to TRBJ2-5; the D gene is possibly TRBD1 (6 bases). CDR1 is SGHRS, CDR2 YFSETQ, per germline. Trimming stripped 1 base from V and 2 bases from J, with 9 bases between. The CDR3 runs 14 residues. The CDR3 loop is CASSLPQGQETQYF. CDR3 in DNA: TGCGCCAGCAGCTTGCCCCAGGGGCAAGAGACCCAGTACTTC.